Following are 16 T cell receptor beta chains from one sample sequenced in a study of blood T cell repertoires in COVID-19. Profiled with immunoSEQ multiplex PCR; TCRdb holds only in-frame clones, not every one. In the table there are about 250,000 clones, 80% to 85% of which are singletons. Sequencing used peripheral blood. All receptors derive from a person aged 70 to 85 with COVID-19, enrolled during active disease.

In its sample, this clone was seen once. This CDR3 is CASSQYQVRFSDTEAFF. In DNA form, the CDR3 reads TGTGCCAGCAGCCAGTACCAGGTTAGGTTTTCGGACACTGAAGCTTTCTTT. J is TRBJ1-1 and V is TRBV3-1 (or the pseudogene TRBV3-2); D remains unclear. Germline CDR1 LGHDT, CDR2 YNNKEL (reference sequence). Trimming left V 3 bases short and J 3 bases short, with 20 bases between. CDR3 length: 17 amino acids.

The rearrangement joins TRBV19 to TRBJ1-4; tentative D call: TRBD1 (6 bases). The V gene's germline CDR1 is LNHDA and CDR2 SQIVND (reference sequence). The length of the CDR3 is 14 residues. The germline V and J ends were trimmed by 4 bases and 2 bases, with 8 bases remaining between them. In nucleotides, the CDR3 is TGTGCCAGTAGTAAAACAGGGACTAATGAAAAACTGTTTTTT. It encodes CASSKTGTNEKLFF.

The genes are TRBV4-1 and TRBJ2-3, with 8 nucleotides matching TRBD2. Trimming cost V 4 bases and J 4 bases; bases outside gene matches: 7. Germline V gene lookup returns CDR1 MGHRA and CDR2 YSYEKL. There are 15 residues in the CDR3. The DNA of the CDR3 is TGCGCCAGCAGCCTCAGCGGGAGTAGACCAGATACGCAGTATTTT. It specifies CASSLSGSRPDTQYF.

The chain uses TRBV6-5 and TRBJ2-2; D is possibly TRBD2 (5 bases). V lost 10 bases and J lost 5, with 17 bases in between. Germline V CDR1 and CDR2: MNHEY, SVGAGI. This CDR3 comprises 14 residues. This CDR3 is CATKAAAPTGELFF. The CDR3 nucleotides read TGTGCCACTAAAGCGGCAGCTCCGACCGGGGAGCTGTTTTTT.

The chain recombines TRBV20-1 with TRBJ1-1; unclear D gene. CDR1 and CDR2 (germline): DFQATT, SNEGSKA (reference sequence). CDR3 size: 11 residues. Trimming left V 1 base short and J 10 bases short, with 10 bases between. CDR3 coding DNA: TGCAGTGCTAGAGTTAAATCGGGAGCTTTCTTT. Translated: CSARVKSGAFF.

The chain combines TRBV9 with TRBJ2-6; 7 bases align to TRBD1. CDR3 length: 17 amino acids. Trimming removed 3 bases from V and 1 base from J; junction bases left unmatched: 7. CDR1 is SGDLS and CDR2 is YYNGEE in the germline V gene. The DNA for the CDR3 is TGTGCCAGCAGCGACAACAGGGGAGTGTCTGGGGCCAACGTCCTGACTTTC. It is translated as CASSDNRGVSGANVLTF.

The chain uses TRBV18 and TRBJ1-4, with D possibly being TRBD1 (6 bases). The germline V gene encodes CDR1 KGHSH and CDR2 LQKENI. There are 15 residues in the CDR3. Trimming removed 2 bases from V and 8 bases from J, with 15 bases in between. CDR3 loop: CASSPSLPQGEKLFF. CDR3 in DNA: TGTGCCAGCTCACCAAGTTTACCTCAGGGGGAAAAACTGTTTTTT.

DNA of the CDR3: TGCGCCAGCAGCTGGGGGGACAGGTACTCCTACAATGAGCAGTTCTTC. Translating it yields CASSWGDRYSYNEQFF. The rearrangement uses TRBV5-1 and TRBJ2-1; TRBD1 aligns across 8 bases. Germline V gives CDR1 SGHRS, CDR2 YFSETQ. The V segment lost 3 bases and the J segment 0 bases; nucleotides outside the gene matches: 5. CDR3 size: 16 residues.

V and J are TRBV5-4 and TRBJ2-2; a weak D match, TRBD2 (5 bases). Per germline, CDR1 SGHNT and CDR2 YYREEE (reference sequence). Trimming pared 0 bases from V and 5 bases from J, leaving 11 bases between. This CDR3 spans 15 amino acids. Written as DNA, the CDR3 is TGTGCCAGCAGCTTGGTCTCTAGCCTAACCGGGGAGCTGTTTTTT. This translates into CASSLVSSLTGELFF.

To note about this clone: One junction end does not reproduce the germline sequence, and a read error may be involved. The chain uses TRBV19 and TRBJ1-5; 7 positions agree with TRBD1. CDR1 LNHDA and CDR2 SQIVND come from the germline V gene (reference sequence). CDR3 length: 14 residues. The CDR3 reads CASSLDREGQPQHF. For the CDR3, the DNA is TGTGCCAGTAGTTTAGACAGGGAAGGTCAGCCCCAGCATTTT.

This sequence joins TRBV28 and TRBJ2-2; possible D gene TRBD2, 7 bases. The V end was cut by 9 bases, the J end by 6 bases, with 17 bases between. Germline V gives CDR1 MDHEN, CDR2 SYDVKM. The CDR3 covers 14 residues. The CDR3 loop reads CASWGRGTAGELFF. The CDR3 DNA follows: TGTGCCAGTTGGGGGAGGGGGACCGCCGGGGAGCTGTTTTTT.

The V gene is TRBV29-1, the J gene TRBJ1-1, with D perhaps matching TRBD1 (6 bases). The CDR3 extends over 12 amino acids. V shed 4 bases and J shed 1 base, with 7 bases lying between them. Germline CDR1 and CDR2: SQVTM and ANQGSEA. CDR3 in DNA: TGCAGCGTTGGGGGACAGAACACTGAAGCTTTCTTT. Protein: CSVGGQNTEAFF.

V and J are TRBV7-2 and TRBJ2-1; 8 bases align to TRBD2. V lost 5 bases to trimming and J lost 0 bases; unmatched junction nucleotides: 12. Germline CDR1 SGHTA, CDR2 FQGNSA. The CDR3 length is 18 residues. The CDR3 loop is CASSLRISGISSYNEQFF. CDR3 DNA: TGTGCCAGCAGCCTGAGGATTAGCGGGATCAGCTCCTACAATGAGCAGTTCTTC.

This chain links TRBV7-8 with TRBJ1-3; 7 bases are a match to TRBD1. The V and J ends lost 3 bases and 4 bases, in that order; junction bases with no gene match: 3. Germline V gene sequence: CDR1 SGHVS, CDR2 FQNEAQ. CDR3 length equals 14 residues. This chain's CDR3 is CASSFGTEGNTIYF. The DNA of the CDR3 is TGTGCCAGCAGCTTCGGGACAGAAGGAAACACCATATATTTT.

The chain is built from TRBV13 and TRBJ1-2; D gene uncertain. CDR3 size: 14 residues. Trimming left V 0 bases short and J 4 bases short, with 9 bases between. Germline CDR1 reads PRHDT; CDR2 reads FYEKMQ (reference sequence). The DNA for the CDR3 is TGTGCCAGCAGCTTAGGTGAGGGCCTCTATGGCTACACCTTC. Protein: CASSLGEGLYGYTF.

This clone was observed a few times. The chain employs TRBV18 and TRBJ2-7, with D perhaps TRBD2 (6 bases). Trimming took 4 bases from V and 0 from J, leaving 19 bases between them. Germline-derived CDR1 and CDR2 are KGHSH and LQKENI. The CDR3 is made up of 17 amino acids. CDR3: CASSLRAAGGTSYEQYF. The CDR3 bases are TGTGCCAGCTCACTCCGTGCGGCCGGGGGAACCTCCTACGAGCAGTACTTC.